The 32 T cell receptor beta chains below were found in one sample sequenced in a study of radiotherapy plus CTLA-4 blockade in lung cancer. Sequenced by immunoSEQ multiplex PCR; TCRdb stores in-frame clones only, minus some. The table lists more than 50,000 clones, around 69% of them singletons, with about 3% in the top ten. The sequencing used peripheral blood, collected from a patient treated with radiotherapy plus ipilimumab. The receptors were sampled from a human donor with non-small cell lung cancer who had a complete response to radiotherapy plus ipilimumab.

The chain links TRBV11-3 to TRBJ2-7; D is unclear. Germline lookup yields CDR1 SGHNT and CDR2 YENEEA. Trimming took off 2 bases at V and 3 bases at J, with 8 bases between the two ends. The CDR3 has 13 residues. The CDR3 reads CASSLTDHYEQYF. The CDR3, as DNA: TGTGCCAGCAGCTTAACAGACCACTACGAGCAGTACTTC.

V gene TRBV4-1 combines with J gene TRBJ2-7; tentative D call: TRBD2 (6 bases). The CDR3 covers 15 residues. V lost 2 bases to trimming and J lost 3 bases, with 14 bases between them. Germline V gene data show CDR1 as MGHRA and CDR2 as YSYEKL. This chain's CDR3 is CASSQNLLTSYEQYF. The DNA for the CDR3 is TGCGCCAGCAGCCAAAACTTGTTGACTAGCTACGAGCAGTACTTC.

This clone is medium-sized (0.01 to 0.1%) by share. V and J are TRBV10-3 and TRBJ2-7; TRBD1 matches 10 bases. The CDR3 runs to 15 residues. Per germline, CDR1 ENHRY and CDR2 SYGVKD. V lost 10 bases, J lost 4 bases, and 13 bases stayed unmatched. The CDR3 bases are TGTGCCACCTCGGGACAGGGGCCTACTCGGTACGAGCAGTACTTC. Amino acid sequence: CATSGQGPTRYEQYF.

This chain connects TRBV5-1 to TRBJ2-1; 8 nucleotides line up with TRBD2. The CDR3 is 14 residues long. Losses at the gene ends were 3 bases for V and 6 bases for J; bases not matched to a gene: 5. Germline V lookup: CDR1 SGHRS, CDR2 YFSETQ. The CDR3 sequence: CASSSVAGSNEQFF. The CDR3 region has the DNA TGCGCCAGCAGCTCCGTAGCGGGAAGCAATGAGCAGTTCTTC.

This clone appeared a few times. The chain uses TRBV2 and TRBJ2-7; weak D call: TRBD2 (6 bases). Germline loops: CDR1 SNHLY, CDR2 FYNNEI. Trimming removed 6 bases at V and 9 bases at J, with 21 bases between. The CDR3 loop spans 14 amino acids. CDR3 region: CASSRDGGEIGQYF. In nucleotides, the CDR3 is TGTGCCAGCAGCCGGGACGGAGGGGAGATAGGGCAGTACTTC.

The chain carries TRBV18 and TRBJ2-7, with D possibly being TRBD1 (6 bases). Trimming took 2 bases from V and 7 from J, leaving 18 bases between them. Per germline, CDR1 KGHSH and CDR2 LQKENI. This CDR3 region has 15 residues. The CDR3 is CASSPERTGSQEQYF. The CDR3 DNA follows: TGTGCCAGCTCACCAGAACGTACAGGGAGTCAGGAGCAGTACTTC. Looking up the rest from reference TRBV18 and TRBJ2-7 gives the full variable domain: NAGVMQNPRHLVRRRGQEARLRCSPMKGHSHVYWYRQLPEEGLKFMVYLQKENIIDESGMPKERFSAEFPKEGPSILRIQQVVRGDSAAYFCASSPERTGSQEQYFGPGTRLTVT.

This chain joins TRBV11-2 and TRBJ2-7, with 7 bases aligning to TRBD2. CDR3 length: 15 residues. Unmatched junction bases numbered 3, after V lost 1 base and J lost 0 bases. Germline V gene data show CDR1 as SGHAT and CDR2 as FQNNGV. CDR3 sequence: CASSLVTSDSYEQYF. The CDR3 DNA reads as TGTGCCAGCAGCTTAGTCACTAGCGACTCCTACGAGCAGTACTTC.

The chain links TRBV6-5 to TRBJ1-2, with D uncertain. This CDR3 comprises 12 residues. Trimming removed 6 bases from V and 2 bases from J, with 7 bases in between. Germline values: CDR1 MNHEY, CDR2 SVGAGI. The CDR3 DNA reads TGTGCCAGCAGGTGGCAGAACTATGGCTACACCTTC. Residues: CASRWQNYGYTF.

The chain employs TRBV7-9 and TRBJ2-1; D may be TRBD1 (6 bases). Germline V gene data show CDR1 as SEHNR and CDR2 as FQNEAQ (reference sequence). With 4 bases removed from V and 0 bases from J, the gap between germline ends came to 13 bases. The CDR3 contains 16 residues. The CDR3: CASSSRTDPSYNEQFF. In DNA, the CDR3 is TGTGCCAGCAGCTCCCGGACAGACCCCTCCTACAATGAGCAGTTCTTC.

CDR3 nucleotides: TGTGCCAGCAGCTTTCGGCAGGGCAATGAGCAGTTCTTC. Translated, it gives CASSFRQGNEQFF. The rearrangement uses TRBV7-2 and TRBJ2-1, with D perhaps matching TRBD1 (5 bases). Trimming left V 3 bases short and J 6 bases short, with 9 bases between. The CDR3 sequence is 13 residues long. Germline V lookup: CDR1 SGHTA, CDR2 FQGNSA.

The rearrangement joins TRBV7-9 to TRBJ2-5; D is undetermined. Trimming took 6 bases from V and 1 from J, leaving 12 bases between them. Germline V CDR1 and CDR2: SEHNR, FQNEAQ (reference sequence). The CDR3 is 14 amino acids. The CDR3: CASSYKWAQETQYF. CDR3 in DNA: TGTGCCAGCAGTTACAAATGGGCCCAAGAGACCCAGTACTTC. The variable domain in full, with the rest retrieved from reference TRBV7-9 and TRBJ2-5, is DTGVSQNPRHKITKRGQNVTFRCDPISEHNRLYWYRQTLGQGPEFLTYFQNEAQLEKSRLLSDRFSAERPKGSFSTLEIQRTEQGDSAMYLCASSYKWAQETQYFGPGTRLLVL.

J is TRBJ1-3 and V is TRBV4-1; 7 bases line up with TRBD1. This CDR3 has 16 residues. CDR1 MGHRA and CDR2 YSYEKL come from the germline V gene. The V gene end was trimmed by 2 bases and the J gene end by 4 bases; junction bases not matched to a gene: 8. CDR3 protein: CASSQTQGIGGNTIYF. The CDR3 bases are TGCGCCAGCAGCCAAACACAGGGGATTGGCGGAAACACCATATATTTT.

This clone has just a few counts. The CDR3 protein is CASSLALRTAHEQYF. CDR3 coding DNA: TGTGCCAGCAGCTTAGCGCTAAGGACAGCCCACGAGCAGTACTTC. The gene calls are TRBV7-9 and TRBJ2-7, with D possibly TRBD1 on 6 matching bases. The V end was cut by 0 bases, the J end by 5 bases, with 14 bases between. From germline, CDR1 is SEHNR and CDR2 FQNEAQ (reference sequence). The CDR3 is 15 amino acids. Variable domain in full (rest from reference TRBV7-9 and TRBJ2-7): DTGVSQNPRHKITKRGQNVTFRCDPISEHNRLYWYRQTLGQGPEFLTYFQNEAQLEKSRLLSDRFSAERPKGSFSTLEIQRTEQGDSAMYLCASSLALRTAHEQYFGPGTRLTVT.

V is TRBV4-3 and J is TRBJ1-5; D unclear. V shed 0 bases and J shed 4 bases, with 16 bases lying between them. Germline assignment: CDR1 LGHNA and CDR2 YSLEER. The CDR3 length is 17 residues. The CDR3 reads CASSQDEFGDWNQPQHF. CDR3 DNA: TGCGCCAGCAGCCAAGATGAATTCGGGGATTGGAATCAGCCCCAGCATTTT.

The chain recombines TRBV6-1 with TRBJ1-3, with 7 nucleotides matching TRBD1. Trimming took 2 bases from V and 2 from J; bases not matched to a gene: 6. The germline V gene has CDR1 MNHNS and CDR2 SASEGT. The CDR3 sequence is 16 residues long. The CDR3 region has the DNA TGTGCCAGCAGTGAAACCAGGGGGATTGCTGGAAACACCATATATTTT. Its protein product is CASSETRGIAGNTIYF.

In this sample, this clone turned up a few times. The chain joins TRBV19 to TRBJ2-2, with D possibly TRBD1 on 6 matching bases. CDR1 is LNHDA and CDR2 is SQIVND in the germline V gene (reference sequence). The CDR3 runs to 15 residues. The ends were cut back, 5 bases at V and 0 bases at J, with 10 bases in the middle. The CDR3, as DNA: TGTGCCAGTAGTGGGGGCGCTGCGAACACCGGGGAGCTGTTTTTT. This sequence encodes CASSGGAANTGELFF.

The chain is built from TRBV10-3 and TRBJ1-1; weak D call: TRBD1 (5 bases). The length of the CDR3 is 13 residues. Germline V gene data show CDR1 as ENHRY and CDR2 as SYGVKD. V gave up 2 bases and J gave up 7 bases, with 11 bases separating them. CDR3 protein: CAISERLDSEAFF. As DNA, the CDR3 is TGTGCCATCAGTGAGAGGCTCGACAGTGAAGCTTTCTTT.

The gene calls are TRBV6-5 and TRBJ1-4; D is unresolved. The CDR3 extends over 15 amino acids. V was cut by 0 bases and J by 0 bases, with 5 bases left in between. The germline gives CDR1 MNHEY, CDR2 SVGAGI. The CDR3: CASSYSGATNEKLFF. CDR3 nucleotide sequence: TGTGCCAGCAGTTACTCTGGAGCAACTAATGAAAAACTGTTTTTT.

The V and J genes are TRBV25-1 and TRBJ1-1, with TRBD1 matching over 7 bases. In germline, CDR1 is MGHDK, CDR2 SYGVNS. This CDR3 comprises 14 residues. The V gene end was trimmed by 2 bases and the J gene end by 9 bases; junction bases not matched to a gene: 9. The CDR3 DNA reads TGTGCCAGCAGTGAAACAGGGCTTAGGGGGCAAGCTTTCTTT. This translates into CASSETGLRGQAFF.

The chain is built from TRBV2 and TRBJ2-7; tentative D call: TRBD1 (6 bases). Germline V gene lookup returns CDR1 SNHLY and CDR2 FYNNEI. The V end lost 4 bases, the J end lost 5 bases, and 18 bases lay between the germline ends. CDR3 length equals 15 residues. The CDR3 DNA reads TGTGCCAGCAGTGGCCAAACCGGACAGCCCCACGAGCAGTACTTC. Translated: CASSGQTGQPHEQYF.

Comments on this clone: Its ends do not fully match the called genes, so a read error is possible. The chain links TRBV4-1 to TRBJ2-7; possibly TRBD2 for D (6 bases). The V gene's germline CDR1 is MGHRA and CDR2 YSYEKL. CDR3 length: 15 amino acids. CDR3 in amino acids: CASSQDLALAYEQYF. The CDR3 coding sequence is TGTGCCAGCAGCCAAGATCTAGCGTTGGCCTACGAGCAGTACTTC.

The chain is built from TRBV9 and TRBJ1-5; weak D call: TRBD1 (5 bases). Per germline, CDR1 SGDLS and CDR2 YYNGEE. The V end was cut by 3 bases, the J end by 11 bases, with 27 bases between. The CDR3 has 17 residues. As DNA, the CDR3 is TGTGCCAGCAGCGCCGGTGGAGGGGTGGAGGGGTCGCAGTCCCAGCATTTT. Residues: CASSAGGGVEGSQSQHF.

This clone was observed a single time. The rearrangement joins TRBV18 to TRBJ2-3, with TRBD2 matching 8 bases. The CDR3 loop spans 16 amino acids. Germline loops: CDR1 KGHSH, CDR2 LQKENI. V shed 6 bases and J 1 base; nucleotides not matched to a gene: 9. CDR3 amino acids: CASSLGISGGTDTQYF. In DNA form, the CDR3 reads TGTGCCAGCTCCCTCGGCATTAGCGGGGGCACAGATACGCAGTATTTT.

The chain recombines TRBV5-8 with TRBJ1-1, with D perhaps TRBD1 (6 bases). CDR3 size: 17 residues. Trimming cost V 4 bases and J 3 bases, with 22 bases left between them. Germline V gives CDR1 SGHTS, CDR2 YDEGEE. CDR3 DNA: TGTGCCAGCAGCCCTCCCCGTAGGGGGTATGGGGACACTGAAGCTTTCTTT. It codes for CASSPPRRGYGDTEAFF.

The sample holds a few counts of this clone. The rearrangement links TRBV19 to TRBJ1-1; maybe TRBD1 (5 bases). CDR1 LNHDA and CDR2 SQIVND come from the germline V gene (reference sequence). CDR3 size: 13 residues. V was cut by 7 bases and J by 1 base, with 10 bases left in between. CDR3 bases: TGTGCCAGTAAGTTCGGGGGGAACACTGAAGCTTTCTTT. It yields the protein CASKFGGNTEAFF.

V gene TRBV19 combines with J gene TRBJ1-2; 7 bases agree with TRBD1. CDR3 size: 15 residues. With V trimmed by 1 base and J by 4 bases, 6 bases remained unmatched. The germline V gene encodes CDR1 LNHDA and CDR2 SQIVND (reference sequence). CDR3 loop: CASSIVGEGAYGYTF. Written as DNA, the CDR3 is TGTGCCAGTAGTATAGTTGGAGAGGGGGCCTATGGCTACACCTTC.

V usage is TRBV10-3 and J usage is TRBJ2-1, with TRBD1 matching over 9 bases. Looked up from germline, CDR1 is ENHRY and CDR2 is SYGVKD. V shed 3 bases, J shed 3 bases, and the junction held 15 bases outside the gene matches. The CDR3 has 19 residues. The CDR3 is CAISDSQGQGTPGYNEQFF. CDR3 bases: TGTGCCATCAGTGACAGCCAGGGACAGGGAACCCCGGGCTACAATGAGCAGTTCTTC.

The gene calls are TRBV7-2 and TRBJ1-5; possible D gene TRBD1, 6 bases. V lost 2 bases and J 4 bases, leaving 15 bases between the germline ends. The V gene's germline CDR1 is SGHTA and CDR2 FQGNSA. CDR3 length: 16 amino acids. CDR3 in amino acids: CASSLRGWGWNQPQHF. The CDR3 DNA is TGTGCCAGCAGCTTAAGGGGGTGGGGGTGGAATCAGCCCCAGCATTTT.

The chain has TRBV30 and TRBJ1-5; D unclear. Germline CDR1 GTSNPN, CDR2 SVGIG (reference sequence). The CDR3 length is 14 residues. V lost 4 bases, J lost 7 bases, and 17 bases lay in between. CDR3 sequence reads: CAWTSGGFVQPQHF. In nucleotides, the CDR3 is TGTGCCTGGACCTCGGGAGGATTCGTGCAGCCCCAGCATTTT.

The chain joins TRBV30 to TRBJ2-7; D gene unclear. Trimming shortened V by 5 bases and J by 6 bases, and 17 bases separated the two germline ends. This CDR3 has 13 amino acids. Germline CDR1 GTSNPN, CDR2 SVGIG (reference sequence). The CDR3 reads CAWRPRSSVEQYF. For the CDR3, the DNA is TGTGCCTGGCGCCCAAGAAGCTCGGTCGAGCAGTACTTC.

Written as DNA, the CDR3 is TGTGCCTGGAGTCGCGGGGGGGGGCAGCCCCAGCATTTT. This encodes CAWSRGGGQPQHF. This rearrangement joins TRBV30 to TRBJ1-5; D possibly corresponds to TRBD1 (5 bases). The CDR3 is 13 amino acids. The V gene lost 2 bases and the J gene lost 7 bases, with 12 bases spanning the gap. Germline assignment: CDR1 GTSNPN and CDR2 SVGIG (reference sequence).

The chain has TRBV7-9 and TRBJ1-1; D possibly corresponds to TRBD1 (6 bases). Germline CDR1 SEHNR, CDR2 FQNEAQ (reference sequence). Between the trimmed V and J ends, which lost 5 bases and 7 bases, there was a span of 17 bases. This CDR3 has 14 amino acids. The CDR3 DNA reads as TGTGCCAGCAGCCAAGGACAGCCCCCATTTGAAGCTTTCTTT. Amino acid sequence: CASSQGQPPFEAFF. Supplemented by reference TRBV7-9 and TRBJ1-1, the full variable domain reads DTGVSQNPRHKITKRGQNVTFRCDPISEHNRLYWYRQTLGQGPEFLTYFQNEAQLEKSRLLSDRFSAERPKGSFSTLEIQRTEQGDSAMYLCASSQGQPPFEAFFGQGTRLTVV.